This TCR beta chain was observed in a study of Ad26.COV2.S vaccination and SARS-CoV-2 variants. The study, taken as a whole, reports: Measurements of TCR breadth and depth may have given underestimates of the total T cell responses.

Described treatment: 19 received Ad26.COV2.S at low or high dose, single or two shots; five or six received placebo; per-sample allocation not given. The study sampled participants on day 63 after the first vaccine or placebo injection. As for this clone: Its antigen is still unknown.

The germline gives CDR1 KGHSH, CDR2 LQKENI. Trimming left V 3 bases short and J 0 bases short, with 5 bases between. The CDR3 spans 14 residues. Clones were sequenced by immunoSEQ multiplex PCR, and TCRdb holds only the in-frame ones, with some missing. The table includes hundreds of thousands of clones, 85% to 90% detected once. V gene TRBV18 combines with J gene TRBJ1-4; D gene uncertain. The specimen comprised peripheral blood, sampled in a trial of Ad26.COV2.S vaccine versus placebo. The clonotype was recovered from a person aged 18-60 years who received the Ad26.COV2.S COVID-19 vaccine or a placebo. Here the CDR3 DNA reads TGTGCCAGCTCACCGCCTACAACTAATGAAAAACTGTTTTTT. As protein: CASSPPTTNEKLFF. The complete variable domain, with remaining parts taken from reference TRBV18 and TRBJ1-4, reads NAGVMQNPRHLVRRRGQEARLRCSPMKGHSHVYWYRQLPEEGLKFMVYLQKENIIDESGMPKERFSAEFPKEGPSILRIQQVVRGDSAAYFCASSPPTTNEKLFFGSGTQLSVL.